This T cell receptor beta chain was sequenced in a study of shared clonotypes between healthy human individuals (dated by TCRdb to the early 2020s). Background for the entire study: A couple of women and a few men aged 18 to 49 years were included in the cohort. For each donor, three plates each were used for CD4 naive and CD4 memory, two plates were used for CD8 naive, and one plate was used for CD8 memory. To estimate repertoire size and how much clonotypes are shared between individuals, the study performed deep sequencing of blood TCR repertoires from roughly five healthy adults. To increase sequencing depth and limit assay-specific biases, TCR repertoire library preparation and sequencing were carried out by different laboratories using diverse techniques. Leukapheresis yielded between about 0.94 and 8.9 billion PBMCs per donor. The research as a whole found: Larger estimated clonotype richness was generally found for naive subsets than for memory subsets. Only blood was sampled, and tissue TCR repertoires likely differ from those in blood. Based on pairwise subsampling, the degree of clonotype sharing among donors was expected to be affected by sequencing depth. Compared with non-shared clonotypes, the clonotypes found in all four sorted-subset donors had higher generation probabilities. Because the study included a small number of donors, the genetic and exposure-history diversity represented was limited. Incomplete sequencing was indicated by rarefaction of sorted-subset datasets, despite the large sequencing depth. Across four donors, roughly 5.4% of naive CD4, approximately 3.6% of naive CD8, 2% to 2.5% of memory CD4, and approximately 0.42% of memory CD8 clonotypes were shared.

This clone has a handful of counts. Its antigen is still unknown. Base qualities are missing; no much larger clone stands one base away. The germline V gene yields SGHRS for CDR1 and YFSETQ for CDR2. V was cut back by 5 bases and J by 1 base, leaving a gap of 16 bases between them. The CDR3 goes from the cysteine to the phenylalanine over 15 residues. Only the CDR3 DNA is retained, 45 bases long and in frame from the first base. The donors were healthy, HIV-negative adults with no recently reported acute infections or vaccinations. All donors were Caucasian adults living in Nashville, Tennessee, USA. CD4+ T cells were enriched through magnetic negative selection, after which naive cells were positively selected on CD45RA and the remaining negative fraction served as the memory subset. Blood was collected by leukapheresis, and PBMCs were isolated by Ficoll-Histopaque density gradient centrifugation and then cryopreserved in liquid nitrogen vapor phase. Purity and quantity of every magnetically sorted T cell population were checked by analytical flow cytometry. Genomic DNA was isolated from each sorted fraction and quantified by UV absorbance on a Nanodrop 2000c.

Using the deep immunoSEQ assay, TCR CDR3 regions were amplified from genomic DNA by multiplex PCR. Extracted genomic DNA from each cell subset was spread evenly across all wells of several immunoSEQ 96-well plates, with each plate serving as a replicate. For sorted subsets, around 200 ng genomic DNA, equal to about 30,000 T cell genomes, was loaded into each replicate PCR. Purified libraries were measured with a Qubit 3.0 fluorometer, size-checked on a Bioanalyzer 2100, and measured again with the KAPA Library Quantification kit. A separate single-read 150-cycle Illumina NextSeq 550 flow cell was used to sequence each immunoSEQ 96-well plate. Processing in the source paper ran as follows. Because the immunoSEQ output included only junctional sequences and no quality scores, the filtering could not be the same as the filtering used for full-length reads. Sequences were annotated with PyIR, a Python wrapper for IgBLAST v1.9, using IMGT germline references to assign V/J genes and CDR3. Reads with weak V/J assignments (E-value above 1e-6), missing CDR3, stop codons, out-of-frame junctions, or ambiguous translated residues were removed. V3J clonotypes were defined as sequences sharing an identical inferred V gene, J gene, and CDR3 amino acid sequence. Percentage overlap between repertoires was calculated by dividing the number of shared unique clonotypes by the size of the smaller repertoire. Repertoire richness was assessed with RTK rarefaction, the Chao1 estimator, and Recon v2.1 estimates of unobserved clonotypes. For all TCRbeta clonotypes obtained by the gDNA method from four donors, generation probabilities were computed with OLGA. In TCRdb, the immuneACCESS table is reduced to in-frame sequences with V and J assigned. These tables do not hold every clone; where another copy was compared, an unresolved V gene accounts for under half, and the others remain unexplained. The DNA was the basis for D and trimming; V, J and clone size are from that table. Present in this sample are about 980,000 clones, less than 85% of which were seen just once. Around 1.5% of the sample is held by the ten biggest clonotypes.

Rearrangement joined TRBV5-1 to TRBJ2-7, with the D gene tentatively TRBD1 or TRBD2, based on 5 matching bases in each. Sample: memory CD4+ T cells sorted from blood. Read against the paper, the sample's cell subset or site label means: CD45RA-negative fraction. The clonotype originates from a man younger than 30 in good health. The DNA sequence follows: TGCGCCAGCAGAACCGGGGCCCAAACTTCCTACGAGCAGTACTTC. Its product reads: CASRTGAQTSYEQYF.